Sequencing of this TCR beta chain was carried out in a study of blood T cell repertoires in COVID-19. This clone was picked up a small number of times. The assay was immunoSEQ multiplex PCR, and TCRdb's table has in-frame clones only and misses some. In the table there are 250,000 to 350,000 clones, roughly 91% of which are singletons. The sequencing input was PBMCs or T cells enriched from blood (not recorded which). The clonotype was recovered from a woman in her forties or fifties who had been exposed to COVID-19.

CDR3 coding DNA: TGTGCCAGCACTTCGGGTAACTATGGCTACACCTTC. Residues: CASTSGNYGYTF. The chain has TRBV28 and TRBJ1-2; D remains unclear. Germline V gene data show CDR1 as MDHEN and CDR2 as SYDVKM. This CDR3 region has 12 residues. V was clipped by 7 bases and J by 1 base, with 7 bases between them.